The text below deals with one T cell receptor beta chain. Assay used: immunoSEQ multiplex PCR; TCRdb lists only in-frame clones, some missing. The repertoire holds hundreds of thousands of clones, over 65% seen once, with approximately 10% in the top ten. This sample was taken from a study of shared clonotypes between healthy human individuals. The length of the CDR3 is 14 residues. The J segment lost 2 bases and the V segment lost 5 bases, leaving 5 bases of the junction unmatched. Germline values: CDR1 SNHLY, CDR2 FYNNEI. The chain carries TRBV2 and TRBJ1-1, with 7 bases identical to TRBD1. Sequencing was done on a sample of memory CD4+ T cells sorted from blood. Subset defined: CD45RA-negative fraction. The receptor was derived from a man aged 25-45 years in good health. CDR3 DNA sequence: TGTGCCAGCAGTAGACAGGGTCTCAACACTGAAGCTTTCTTT. The encoded protein is CASSRQGLNTEAFF. The whole variable domain, filled in from reference TRBV2 and TRBJ1-1, reads EPEVTQTPSHQVTQMGQEVILRCVPISNHLYFYWYRQILGQKVEFLVSFYNNEISEKSEIFDDQFSVERPDGSNFTLKIRSTKLEDSAMYFCASSRQGLNTEAFFGQGTRLTVV.